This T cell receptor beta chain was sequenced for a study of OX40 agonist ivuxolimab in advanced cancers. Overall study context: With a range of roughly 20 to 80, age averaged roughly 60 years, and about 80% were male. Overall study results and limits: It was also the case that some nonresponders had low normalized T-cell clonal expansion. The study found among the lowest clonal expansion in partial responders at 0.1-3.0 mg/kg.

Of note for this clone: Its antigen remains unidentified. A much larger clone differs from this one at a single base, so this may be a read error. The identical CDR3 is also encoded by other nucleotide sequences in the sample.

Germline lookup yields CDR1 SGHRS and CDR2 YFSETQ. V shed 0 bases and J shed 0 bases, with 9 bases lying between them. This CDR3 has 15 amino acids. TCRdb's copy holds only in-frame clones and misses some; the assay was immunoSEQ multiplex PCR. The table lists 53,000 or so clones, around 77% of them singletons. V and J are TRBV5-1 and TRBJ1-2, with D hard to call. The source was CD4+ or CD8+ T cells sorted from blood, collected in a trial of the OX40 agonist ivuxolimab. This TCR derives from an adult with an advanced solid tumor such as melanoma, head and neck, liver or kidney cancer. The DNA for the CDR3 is TGCGCCAGCAGCTTGGGTCTGGGAGCTAACTATGGCTACACCTTC. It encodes CASSLGLGANYGYTF.